Listed below are T cell receptor beta chains from one sample, sequenced in a study of cytomegalovirus exposure and HLA in healthy donors. Clones were read by immunoSEQ multiplex PCR, and TCRdb kept only the in-frame ones, dropping some. Here the sample spans about 120,000 clones, approximately 80% being singletons. The sequencing sample was made of PBMCs. The source of these receptors is a man aged 18-30 years in good health and CMV-seropositive. Each CDR3 is given with its conserved first and last residue. The order of the fields is CDR3 protein, CDR3 DNA, J gene, CDR3 length, clone size, V gene, D gene. The D gene is left open where the match is weak. Clone sizes are given selectively: once, few, many, or a class where the clone is expanded.

CASSAGLAGEEQYF TGCGCCAGCAGCGCCGGACTAGCGGGGGAGGAGCAGTACTTC TRBJ2-5 14 few TRBV4-1 TRBD2
CASNDRPTEAFF TGTGCCAGCAATGACAGGCCCACTGAAGCTTTCTTT TRBJ1-1 12 NA TRBV6-5 NA
CASRYTDTQYF TGTGCCAGCAGATACACAGATACGCAGTATTTT TRBJ2-3 11 NA TRBV25-1 NA
CASSLNPTAPAFF TGTGCCAGCAGTTTGAACCCAACTGCGCCAGCTTTCTTT TRBJ1-1 13 NA TRBV27 NA
CASSYGLVRWDTYNEQFF TGTGCCAGCAGTTACGGACTAGTCCGCTGGGATACCTACAATGAGCAGTTCTTC TRBJ2-1 18 NA TRBV27 TRBD2
CASRRGGQGTFYEQYF TGTGCCAGCAGAAGAGGGGGACAGGGAACTTTCTACGAGCAGTACTTC TRBJ2-7 16 once TRBV28 TRBD1
CASSLVRGNTEAFF TGCGCCAGCAGCTTGGTGCGGGGTAACACTGAAGCTTTCTTT TRBJ1-1 14 NA TRBV5-1 NA
CASSPPLGQGNYEQYF TGTGCCAGCAGTCCGCCACTAGGACAGGGGAACTACGAGCAGTACTTC TRBJ2-7 16 few TRBV14 TRBD1
CASSFGTVNEKLFF TGCGCCAGCAGCTTCGGGACAGTTAATGAAAAACTGTTTTTT TRBJ1-4 14 NA TRBV5-1 TRBD1
CASPERGVITEAFF TGTGCCAGCCCAGAGCGGGGCGTCATCACTGAAGCTTTCTTT TRBJ1-1 14 NA TRBV2 NA
CASSLTGGSPEAFF TGTGCCAGTAGCTTAACAGGGGGGAGCCCTGAAGCTTTCTTT TRBJ1-1 14 NA TRBV19 TRBD1
CASSFKSVGVNEQFF TGCGCCAGCAGCTTCAAATCGGTCGGTGTCAATGAGCAGTTCTTC TRBJ2-1 15 NA TRBV5-1 NA
CASSFGTGPYNEQFF TGTGCCAGCAGCTTTGGGACAGGTCCCTACAATGAGCAGTTCTTC TRBJ2-1 15 NA TRBV7-3 TRBD1
CASSQPGRFQEAFF TGCGCCAGCAGCCAACCAGGAAGGTTTCAAGAAGCTTTCTTT TRBJ1-1 14 NA TRBV4-1 NA